What follows are 14 T cell receptor beta chains derived from one specimen sequenced in a study of cytomegalovirus exposure and HLA in healthy donors. PCR was performed using 60 Vbeta and 13 Jbeta primers. Assay used: immunoSEQ multiplex PCR; TCRdb lists only in-frame clones, some missing. The sample yields 130,000 or so clones, roughly 70% seen once. Sample: PBMCs. Source of these receptors: a man aged 18 to 35 in good health and CMV-seropositive.

The J gene is TRBJ1-1, the V gene TRBV7-2; perhaps TRBD1 as D (6 bases). Trimming removed 1 base at V and 4 bases at J, with 10 bases between. Germline-derived CDR1 and CDR2 are SGHTA and FQGNSA. This CDR3 spans 14 amino acids. CDR3 loop: CASSLVGGGTEAFF. The CDR3 DNA reads TGTGCCAGCAGCTTAGTAGGGGGTGGCACTGAAGCTTTCTTT.

This clone was picked up a small number of times. This chain uses TRBV19 with TRBJ1-3; D call uncertain. CDR1 and CDR2 from the germline V gene are LNHDA and SQIVND (reference sequence). The CDR3 is 15 residues long. The ends were cut back, 4 bases at V and 0 bases at J, with 10 bases in the middle. CDR3 in DNA: TGTGCCAGTAGTAACAGTGGAAGCTCTGGAAACACCATATATTTT. Translated: CASSNSGSSGNTIYF.

The chain uses TRBV27 and TRBJ1-5; the D gene is possibly TRBD1 (5 bases). The V gene's germline CDR1 is MNHEY and CDR2 SMNVEV (reference sequence). Trimming cost V 7 bases and J 2 bases, with 9 bases left between them. The CDR3 loop spans 13 amino acids. The CDR3 nucleotides are TGTGCCAGCAAACCGGGGGGCAATCAGCCCCAGCATTTT. Translating it yields CASKPGGNQPQHF.

The chain combines TRBV14 with TRBJ1-1; 7 bases fit TRBD1. V shed 4 bases and J 1 base; nucleotides not matched to a gene: 6. This CDR3 has 15 amino acids. Germline CDR1 SGHDN, CDR2 FVKESK. The CDR3 loop reads CASSPGDRSNTEAFF. DNA of the CDR3: TGTGCCAGCAGCCCCGGGGACAGATCGAACACTGAAGCTTTCTTT.

The chain combines TRBV7-3 with TRBJ2-7; tentative D call: TRBD1 (5 bases). V was pared by 0 bases and J by 0 bases, with 6 bases between. There are 14 residues in the CDR3. The germline CDR1 and CDR2 sequences are SGHTA and FQGTGA. CDR3 sequence: CASSLTGDSYEQYF. CDR3 in DNA: TGTGCCAGCAGCTTAACAGGGGACTCCTACGAGCAGTACTTC.

The chain joins TRBV4-1 to TRBJ2-3; 7 bases align to TRBD1. Germline CDR1 is MGHRA and CDR2 is YSYEKL. This CDR3 is built from 14 residues. Losses at the gene ends were 0 bases for V and 4 bases for J; bases not matched to a gene: 1. The DNA of the CDR3 is TGCGCCAGCAGCCAAGAAGGGGGCCCAGATACGCAGTATTTT. This gives the protein CASSQEGGPDTQYF.

This clone was detected a few times. The chain employs TRBV7-9 and TRBJ1-4; perhaps TRBD1 as D (5 bases). Per germline, CDR1 SEHNR and CDR2 FQNEAQ (reference sequence). Trimming stripped 2 bases from V and 8 bases from J, with 6 bases between. The CDR3 length is 12 residues. The CDR3 loop is CASSLKGEKLFF. The DNA for the CDR3 is TGTGCCAGCAGCTTAAAGGGGGAAAAACTGTTTTTT.

J is TRBJ2-1 and V is TRBV6-5; a possible D gene is TRBD2 (5 bases). CDR1 and CDR2 (germline): MNHEY, SVGAGI. This CDR3 is 14 amino acids long. V lost 4 bases and J 2 bases, leaving 9 bases between the germline ends. The CDR3 spells CASSSLRAYNEQFF. For the CDR3, the DNA is TGTGCCAGCAGTTCTTTGCGGGCCTACAATGAGCAGTTCTTC.

The rearrangement joins TRBV5-1 to TRBJ1-1; D is unresolved. The CDR3 covers 15 residues. The V and J ends lost 1 base and 0 bases respectively, with 10 bases between them. Germline lookup yields CDR1 SGHRS and CDR2 YFSETQ. As DNA, the CDR3 is TGCGCCAGCAGCTTGTTCGTGGGCATGAACACTGAAGCTTTCTTT. It translates to CASSLFVGMNTEAFF.

The rearrangement links TRBV6-1 to TRBJ2-7; D gene ambiguous. Germline V gives CDR1 MNHNS, CDR2 SASEGT. This CDR3 is 12 amino acids long. Trimming stripped 6 bases from V and 2 bases from J, with 8 bases between. The CDR3 bases are TGTGCCAGCAGCCACGCAGCCTACGAGCAGTACTTC. This encodes CASSHAAYEQYF.

The chain uses TRBV28 and TRBJ2-3; a weak D match, TRBD2 (6 bases). V was cut by 3 bases and J by 5 bases, with 12 bases left in between. CDR1 and CDR2 from the germline V gene are MDHEN and SYDVKM. The CDR3 is 14 residues long. CDR3 DNA sequence: TGTGCCAGCAGTTTTGGCGGGGATGAAGATACGCAGTATTTT. Amino acids: CASSFGGDEDTQYF.

This clone was seen a handful of times. V is TRBV5-1 and J is TRBJ1-1, with 9 bases lining up with TRBD1. The junction had 6 bases not matched to a gene; V was cut back by 4 bases and J by 2 bases. Germline V lookup: CDR1 SGHRS, CDR2 YFSETQ. The CDR3 loop spans 15 amino acids. The chain's CDR3 is CASSPGQGGNTEAFF. As DNA, the CDR3 is TGCGCCAGCAGCCCGGGACAGGGAGGAAACACTGAAGCTTTCTTT.

The chain has TRBV2 and TRBJ2-2, with 7 bases fitting TRBD1. CDR1 SNHLY and CDR2 FYNNEI come from the germline V gene. This CDR3 contains 15 residues. Losses at the gene ends were 8 bases for V and 0 bases for J; bases not matched to a gene: 6. Here the CDR3 DNA reads TGTGCCAGCGGGGGACAGACTACGAACACCGGGGAGCTGTTTTTT. It specifies CASGGQTTNTGELFF.

The chain is built from TRBV19 and TRBJ1-6; 9 nucleotides align to TRBD1. CDR1 LNHDA and CDR2 SQIVND come from the germline V gene (reference sequence). V lost 6 bases to trimming and J lost 7 bases; unmatched junction nucleotides: 10. CDR3 length equals 16 residues. The CDR3 loop reads CASSPEAGQGNSPLHF. DNA for the CDR3: TGTGCCAGTAGCCCGGAGGCGGGACAGGGCAATTCACCCCTCCACTTT.